The sequence of this T cell receptor beta chain was determined in a study of neurological immune-mediated disorders. Points from the study as a whole: In HTLV-1-associated myelopathy, TCR clonal expansion was greatest, whereas multiple sclerosis had the least, falling below healthy controls.

This clonotype has a count of ten or more. Its specificity is unknown. The V end lost 2 bases, the J end lost 7 bases, and 6 bases lay between the germline ends. The CDR3 extends over 12 amino acids. CDR1 is SGHAT and CDR2 is FQNNGV in the germline V gene. The cDNA came from 5'RACE with 10-nucleotide random UMIs. A single run covered 15-18 subjects with over 170 million TCR-beta sequences. TCRdb used MiXCR to reprocess the 5' RACE reads, holding one entry per CDR3 protein. The sample carries over 20,000 distinct CDR3 sequences, 8% to 13% recorded once. The clonotype comes from a woman between 55 and 75 years old with HTLV-1-associated myelopathy (HAM/TSP). Sequencing was performed on PBMCs. V usage is TRBV11-2 and J usage is TRBJ2-1; D might be TRBD1 (5 bases). In nucleotides, the CDR3 is TGTGCCAGCAGCTTACAGGGAAATGAGCAGTTCTTC. The encoded protein is CASSLQGNEQFF.